This TCR beta chain was sequenced in a study of T cells in Graves' hyperthyroidism and ophthalmopathy. The V gene end was trimmed by 3 bases and the J gene end by 6 bases; junction bases not matched to a gene: 6. This CDR3 spans 13 amino acids. Germline V gene lookup returns CDR1 SQVTM and CDR2 ANQGSEA. Every diagnosis used clinical symptoms, serum thyroxine and TRAb, thyroid ultrasound and orbital computed tomography. The study, taken as a whole, reports: Before onset, ophthalmopathy was predicted by the model a median approximately 6.7 months earlier.

For this clonotype: No antigen is known for it.

Amplified TCR beta CDR3 regions came from RNA transcripts. A set of HTBI primers served as the primers for a first-round RT-PCR of the TCR CDR3. TCRdb itself ran the multiplex PCR reads through MiXCR, one entry per CDR3 protein. The sample lists about 700,000 distinct CDR3 sequences; 45% were seen once. The TCR originated in an adult man with Graves' disease, either hyperthyroidism or ophthalmopathy (not recorded which). The rearrangement links TRBV29-1 to TRBJ2-7, with 9 bases matching TRBD1. Sequencing was done on a sample of peripheral blood or thyroid tissue (not recorded which). The CDR3 region has the DNA TGCAGCGTTGACCCGGGACAGGGTAGCGAGCAGTACTTC. Encoded protein: CSVDPGQGSEQYF.